This paragraph covers one TCR beta chain sequence. The repertoire was sequenced with immunoSEQ multiplex PCR; TCRdb's copy has only in-frame clones and lacks some. The table lists 70,000 to 100,000 clones, around 93% of them singletons. This sample stems from a study of T cell changes during pregnancy in multiple sclerosis. This CDR3 spans 18 amino acids. This sample comprised peripheral blood, obtained in the third trimester of pregnancy. This receptor was identified in a female donor with multiple sclerosis, enrolled in a pregnancy study. This sequence joins TRBV1 and TRBJ2-3; TRBD2, as called in the table, went unchecked against the DNA. TRBV1 is described as a pseudogene. The CDR3 DNA is TGCACCAGCAGCCCCCCGTTTGAGCTAGCGGGAGCTGCATATACGCAGTATTTT. Protein sequence: CTSSPPFELAGAAYTQYF.